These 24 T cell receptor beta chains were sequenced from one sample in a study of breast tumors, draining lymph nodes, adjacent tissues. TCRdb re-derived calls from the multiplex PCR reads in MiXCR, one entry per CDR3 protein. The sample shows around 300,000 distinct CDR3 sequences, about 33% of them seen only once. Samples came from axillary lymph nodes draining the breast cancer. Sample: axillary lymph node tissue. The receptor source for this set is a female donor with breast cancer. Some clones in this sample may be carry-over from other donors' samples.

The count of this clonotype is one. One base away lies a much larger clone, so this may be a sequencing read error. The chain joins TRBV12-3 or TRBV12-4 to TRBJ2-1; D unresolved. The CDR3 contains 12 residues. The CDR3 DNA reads TGTGCCAGCAGCTATAGGTTCAATCAGCAGTTCTTC. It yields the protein CASSYRFNQQFF.

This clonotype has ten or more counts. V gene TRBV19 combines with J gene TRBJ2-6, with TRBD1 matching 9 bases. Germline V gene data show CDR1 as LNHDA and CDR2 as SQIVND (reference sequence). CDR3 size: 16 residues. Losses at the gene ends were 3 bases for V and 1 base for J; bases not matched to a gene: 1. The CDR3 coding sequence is TGTGCCAGTAGTATGACAGGGGGATCTGGGGCCAACGTCCTGACTTTC. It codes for CASSMTGGSGANVLTF.

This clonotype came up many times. CDR3 nucleotides: TGTGCCAGCAACTTAAGGGGTGTCTACAATGAGCAGTTCTTC. Translation: CASNLRGVYNEQFF. The chain couples TRBV2 to TRBJ2-1; TRBD1 might be the D (5 bases). The CDR3 length is 14 residues. V gave up 7 bases and J gave up 3 bases, with 13 bases separating them. Per the germline V gene, CDR1 is SNHLY and CDR2 is FYNNEI. The whole variable domain, filled in from reference TRBV2 and TRBJ2-1, reads EPEVTQTPSHQVTQMGQEVILRCVPISNHLYFYWYRQILGQKVEFLVSFYNNEISEKSEIFDDQFSVERPDGSNFTLKIRSTKLEDSAMYFCASNLRGVYNEQFFGPGTRLTVL.

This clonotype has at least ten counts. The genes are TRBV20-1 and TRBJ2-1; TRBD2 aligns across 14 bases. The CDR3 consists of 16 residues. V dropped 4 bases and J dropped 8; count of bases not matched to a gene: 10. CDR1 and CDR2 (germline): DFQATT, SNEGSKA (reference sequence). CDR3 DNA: TGCAGTGCTACAGGACTAGCGGGAGGTAGGTTGGATGAGCAGTTCTTC. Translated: CSATGLAGGRLDEQFF.

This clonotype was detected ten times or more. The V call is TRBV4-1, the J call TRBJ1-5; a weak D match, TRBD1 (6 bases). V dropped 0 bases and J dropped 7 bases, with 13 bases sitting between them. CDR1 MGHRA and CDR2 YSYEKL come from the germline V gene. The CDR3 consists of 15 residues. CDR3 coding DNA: TGCGCCAGCAGCCAAGAGGAAAGGGGGGTGCAGCCCCAGCATTTT. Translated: CASSQEERGVQPQHF.

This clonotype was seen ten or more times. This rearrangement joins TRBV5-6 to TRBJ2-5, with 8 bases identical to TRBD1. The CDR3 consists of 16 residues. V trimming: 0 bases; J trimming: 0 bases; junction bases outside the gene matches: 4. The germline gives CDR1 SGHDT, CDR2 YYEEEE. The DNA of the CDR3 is TGTGCCAGCAGCTTGGCGGGACAGGTGTACCAAGAGACCCAGTACTTC. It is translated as CASSLAGQVYQETQYF.

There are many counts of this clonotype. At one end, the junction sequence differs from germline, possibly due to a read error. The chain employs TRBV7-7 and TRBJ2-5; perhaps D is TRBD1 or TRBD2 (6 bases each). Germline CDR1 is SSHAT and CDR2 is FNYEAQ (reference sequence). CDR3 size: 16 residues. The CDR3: CASSLGGGTFAETQYF. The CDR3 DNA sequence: TGTGCTAGCAGCTTAGGAGGGGGGACATTTGCAGAGACCCAGTACTTC.

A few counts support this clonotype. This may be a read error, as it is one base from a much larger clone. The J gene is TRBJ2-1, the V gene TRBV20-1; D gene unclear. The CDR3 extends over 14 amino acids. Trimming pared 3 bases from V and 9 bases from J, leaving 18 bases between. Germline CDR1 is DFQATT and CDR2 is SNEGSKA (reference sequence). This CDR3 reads CSASRHDLNTEQFF. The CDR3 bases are TGCAGTGCTAGCCGCCACGACCTTAACACTGAGCAGTTCTTC.

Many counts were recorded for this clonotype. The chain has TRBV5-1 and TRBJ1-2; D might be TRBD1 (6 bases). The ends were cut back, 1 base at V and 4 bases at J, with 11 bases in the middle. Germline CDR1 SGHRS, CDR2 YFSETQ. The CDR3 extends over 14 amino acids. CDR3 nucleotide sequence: TGCGCCAGCAGCTTGAGGGGGGGCGGCTATGGCTACACCTTC. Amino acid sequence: CASSLRGGGYGYTF.

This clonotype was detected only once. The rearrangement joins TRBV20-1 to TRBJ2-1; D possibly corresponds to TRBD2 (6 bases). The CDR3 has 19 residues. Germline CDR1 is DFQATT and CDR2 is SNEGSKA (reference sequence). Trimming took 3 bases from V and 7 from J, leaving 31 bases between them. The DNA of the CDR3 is TGCAGTGCTAGGGGTGGGGCCAGCAGCTCTCCAGAGAGCGGGAATGAGCAGTTCTTC. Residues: CSARGGASSSPESGNEQFF.

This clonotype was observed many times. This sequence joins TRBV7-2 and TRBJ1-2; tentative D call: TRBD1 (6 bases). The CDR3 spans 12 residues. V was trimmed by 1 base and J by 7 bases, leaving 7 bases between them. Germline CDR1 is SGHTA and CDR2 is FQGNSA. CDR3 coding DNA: TGTGCCAGCAGCTTAGAGGGGGGTGGCTACACCTTC. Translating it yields CASSLEGGGYTF.

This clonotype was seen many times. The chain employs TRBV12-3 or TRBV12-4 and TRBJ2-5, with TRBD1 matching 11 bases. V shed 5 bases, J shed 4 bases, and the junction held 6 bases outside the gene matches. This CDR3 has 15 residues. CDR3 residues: CASSPRDRGIETQYF. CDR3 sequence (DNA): TGTGCCAGCAGTCCTCGGGACAGGGGGATAGAGACCCAGTACTTC.

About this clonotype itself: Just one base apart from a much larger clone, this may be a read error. CDR3 protein: CSATASGSGETQCF. The CDR3 bases are TGCAGTGCTACGGCTAGCGGGAGTGGGGAGACCCAGTGCTTC. This chain links TRBV20-1 with TRBJ2-5; 10 bases fit TRBD2. The CDR3 totals 14 residues. The germline V gene encodes CDR1 DFQATT and CDR2 SNEGSKA (reference sequence).

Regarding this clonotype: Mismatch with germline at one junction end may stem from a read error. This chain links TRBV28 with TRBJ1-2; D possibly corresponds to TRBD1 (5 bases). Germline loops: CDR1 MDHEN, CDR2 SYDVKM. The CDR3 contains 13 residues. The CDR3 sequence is CASRGGGNYDYTF. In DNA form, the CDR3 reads TGTGCCAGCCGGGGTGGGGGTAACTATGACTACACCTTC.

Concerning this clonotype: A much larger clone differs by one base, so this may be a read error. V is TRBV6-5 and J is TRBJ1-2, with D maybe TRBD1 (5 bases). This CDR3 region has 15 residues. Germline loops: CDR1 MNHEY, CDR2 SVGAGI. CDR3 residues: CASKPLLGANCGYTF. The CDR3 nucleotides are TGTGCCAGCAAGCCATTACTCGGGGCGAACTGTGGCTACACCTTC.

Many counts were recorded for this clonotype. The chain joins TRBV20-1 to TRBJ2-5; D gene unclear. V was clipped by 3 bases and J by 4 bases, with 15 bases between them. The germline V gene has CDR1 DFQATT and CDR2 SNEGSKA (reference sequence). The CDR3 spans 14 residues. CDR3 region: CSASSGLERETQYF. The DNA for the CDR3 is TGCAGTGCTAGTTCGGGCTTAGAACGAGAGACCCAGTACTTC.

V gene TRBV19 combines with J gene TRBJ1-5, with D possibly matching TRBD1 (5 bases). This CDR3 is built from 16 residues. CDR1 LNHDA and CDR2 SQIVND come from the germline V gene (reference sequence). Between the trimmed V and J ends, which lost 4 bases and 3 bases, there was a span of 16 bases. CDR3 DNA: TGTGCCAGTAGTAATCAGGGAACGGCTCACAATCAGCCCCAGCATTTT. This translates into CASSNQGTAHNQPQHF.

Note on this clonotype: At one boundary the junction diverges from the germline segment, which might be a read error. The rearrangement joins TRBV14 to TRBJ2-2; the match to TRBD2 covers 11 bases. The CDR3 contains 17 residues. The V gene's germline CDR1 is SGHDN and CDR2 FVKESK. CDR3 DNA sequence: TGTGCCAGCAGCCAAGACCAGCTAGCGGGAGGAACCGGGGAGCGGTTTTTT. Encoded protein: CASSQDQLAGGTGERFF.

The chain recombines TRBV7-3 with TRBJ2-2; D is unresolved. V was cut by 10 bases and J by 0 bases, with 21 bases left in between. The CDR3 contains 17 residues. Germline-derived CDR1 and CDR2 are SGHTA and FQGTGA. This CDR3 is CAISESPGCANTGELFF. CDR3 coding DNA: TGTGCCATCAGTGAGTCACCGGGCTGTGCGAACACCGGGGAGCTGTTTTTT.

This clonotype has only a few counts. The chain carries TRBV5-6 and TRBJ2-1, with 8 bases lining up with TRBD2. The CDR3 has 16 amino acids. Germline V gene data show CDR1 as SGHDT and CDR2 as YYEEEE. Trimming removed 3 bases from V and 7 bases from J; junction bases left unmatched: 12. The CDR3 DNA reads TGTGCCAGCAGCTGGGGGAGACTAGCGAGGCTAAATGAGCAGTTCTTC. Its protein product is CASSWGRLARLNEQFF.

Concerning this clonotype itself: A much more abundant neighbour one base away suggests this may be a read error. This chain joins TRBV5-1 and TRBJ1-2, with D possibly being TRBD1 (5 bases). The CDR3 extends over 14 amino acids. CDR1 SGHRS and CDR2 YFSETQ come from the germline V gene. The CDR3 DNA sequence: TGTGCCAGCAGCTCGGGGCAGGGCTCTGAGGGCTACGCCTTC. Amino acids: CASSSGQGSEGYAF.

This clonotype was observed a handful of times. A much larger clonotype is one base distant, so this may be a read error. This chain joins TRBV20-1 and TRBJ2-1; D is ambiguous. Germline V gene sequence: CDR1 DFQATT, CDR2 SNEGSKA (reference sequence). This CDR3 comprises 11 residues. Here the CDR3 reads CSARKQNEQSF. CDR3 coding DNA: TGCAGTGCTAGAAAACAGAATGAGCAGTCCTTC.

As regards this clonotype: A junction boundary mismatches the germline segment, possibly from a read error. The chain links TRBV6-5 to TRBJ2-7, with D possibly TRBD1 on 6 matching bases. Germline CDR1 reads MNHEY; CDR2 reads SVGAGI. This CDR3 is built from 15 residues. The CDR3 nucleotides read TGTGCCAGCAGTCACTCGACAGGTGGCACCTACGAGCAGTACTTC. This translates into CASSHSTGGTYEQYF.

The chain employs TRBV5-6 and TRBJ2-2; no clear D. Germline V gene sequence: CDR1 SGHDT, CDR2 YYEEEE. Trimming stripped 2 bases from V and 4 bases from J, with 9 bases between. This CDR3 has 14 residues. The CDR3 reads CASSFVVATGELFF. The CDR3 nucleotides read TGTGCCAGCAGCTTTGTCGTGGCCACCGGGGAGCTGTTTTTT.